Given below is one T cell receptor (beta chain) in context. Its antigen remains unidentified. The CDR3 spans 15 residues. In germline, CDR1 is SNHLY, CDR2 FYNNEI. J was trimmed by 4 bases and V by 5 bases; bases with no gene match: 5. The data belong to a study of cytomegalovirus exposure and HLA in healthy donors. Study-level points and caveats: There were 150 to 200 TCR beta chains listed as cytomegalovirus-associated. Association of a missense DCLRE1C variant with TCR beta V- and J-gene trimming was reported in a later analysis. In vitro data verified a few CMV-associated chains as specific for CMV antigens. Available immune exposure information was restricted to CMV serostatus only.

PCR involved 60 Vbeta and 13 Jbeta primers. Sequencing was performed with immunoSEQ multiplex PCR; in TCRdb, only in-frame clones are kept and a portion is missing. Of 150,000 to 200,000 clones listed, about three quarters are singletons. Sequenced sample: PBMCs. The chain is built from TRBV2 and TRBJ2-6; TRBD1 aligns across 7 bases. The source of this sequence is a middle-aged woman in good health and CMV-seropositive. Here the CDR3 reads CASSLQGPGANVLTF. As DNA, the CDR3 is TGTGCCAGCAGTTTACAGGGGCCCGGGGCCAACGTCCTGACTTTC.